Shown below are 8 T cell receptor beta chains from a single sample sequenced in a study of CD8+ T cells in alopecia areata. RNA was extracted and reverse transcribed into cDNA as the sequencing template. Only in-frame clones appear in the TCRdb table, and some are missing; sequencing was by immunoSEQ multiplex PCR. The sample lists around 140,000 clones, roughly half occurring once. The sample consisted of CD4+ T cells sorted from blood, taken at week 0. These receptors all stem from a human donor with alopecia areata.

The J gene is TRBJ2-7, the V gene TRBV7-3; 9 nucleotides align to TRBD2. This CDR3 has 17 amino acids. After removal of 0 bases from V and 0 bases from J, the junction contained 6 bases not matched to a gene. Germline CDR1 is SGHTA and CDR2 is FQGTGA. This CDR3 reads CASSLTSSGKSSYEQYF. The DNA for the CDR3 is TGTGCCAGCAGCTTAACGTCTAGCGGGAAGAGCTCCTACGAGCAGTACTTC. Filled out from reference TRBV7-3 and TRBJ2-7, the complete variable domain reads GAGVSQTPSNKVTEKGKYVELRCDPISGHTALYWYRQSLGQGPEFLIYFQGTGAADDSGLPNDRFFAVRPEGSVSTLKIQRTERGDSAVYLCASSLTSSGKSSYEQYFGPGTRLTVT.

The chain combines TRBV7-3 with TRBJ2-1; the D call may be TRBD1 or TRBD2 (6 bases each). The germline gives CDR1 SGHTA, CDR2 FQGTGA. Trimming pared 4 bases from V and 8 bases from J, leaving 18 bases between. The CDR3 is 15 residues long. The CDR3 reads CASSSRGTQFDEQFF. In DNA form, the CDR3 reads TGTGCCAGCAGCTCCCGCGGGACACAGTTCGATGAGCAGTTCTTC.

The rearrangement links TRBV30 to TRBJ2-1; D gene ambiguous. CDR3 size: 11 residues. Trimming left V 5 bases short and J 8 bases short, with 10 bases between. The V gene's germline CDR1 is GTSNPN and CDR2 SVGIG (reference sequence). CDR3 in amino acids: CAWGISYEQFF. The CDR3 nucleotides read TGTGCCTGGGGGATTTCCTATGAGCAGTTCTTC. Combining the CDR3 with reference TRBV30 and TRBJ2-1 gives the whole variable domain SQTIHQWPATLVQPVGSPLSLECTVEGTSNPNLYWYRQAAGRGLQLLFYSVGIGQISSEVPQNLSASRPQDRQFILSSKKLLLSDSGFYLCAWGISYEQFFGPGTRLTVL.

This clone was picked up a small number of times. The chain carries TRBV5-6 and TRBJ2-5; D call uncertain. The length of the CDR3 is 13 residues. Germline V CDR1 and CDR2: SGHDT, YYEEEE. V was shortened by 3 bases and J by 2 bases, with 8 bases between the two germline ends. The CDR3 DNA follows: TGTGCCAGCAGCTCGACAAGACAAGAGACCCAGTACTTC. It is translated as CASSSTRQETQYF.

J is TRBJ2-4 and V is TRBV7-6; 7 nucleotides line up with TRBD2. The CDR3 spans 14 residues. CDR1 is SGHVS, CDR2 FNYEAQ, per germline. V was clipped by 5 bases and J by 8 bases; unmatched bases: 9. CDR3 nucleotides: TGTGCCAGCAGCGCCCTTCGGGGGGAGGACATTCAGTACTTC. Translation: CASSALRGEDIQYF.

The CDR3 region has the DNA TGTGCCAGCAGCTTAGCGGCGGCCACTAGCACAGATACGCAGTATTTT. This encodes CASSLAAATSTDTQYF. This chain joins TRBV11-2 and TRBJ2-3; no clear D. Looked up from germline, CDR1 is SGHAT and CDR2 is FQNNGV. The CDR3 loop spans 16 amino acids. V was pared by 1 base and J by 0 bases, with 11 bases between.

This CDR3 is CSISGLAGAGSSYEQYF. The CDR3 DNA sequence: TGCAGCATCTCCGGACTAGCGGGAGCAGGGAGCTCCTACGAGCAGTACTTC. The V gene is TRBV29-1, the J gene TRBJ2-7; 13 nucleotides line up with TRBD2. The junction had 13 bases not matched to a gene; V was cut back by 8 bases and J by 0 bases. This CDR3 is built from 17 residues. Germline V CDR1 and CDR2: SQVTM, ANQGSEA.

This clone was found once. The chain couples TRBV30 to TRBJ1-1, with D tentatively TRBD1 (5 bases). This CDR3 region has 16 residues. Between the trimmed V and J ends, which lost 3 bases and 6 bases, there was a span of 23 bases. Germline CDR1 reads GTSNPN; CDR2 reads SVGIG (reference sequence). As DNA, the CDR3 is TGTGCCTGGAGCGCCAACCACATACAGGTTCATCCTGAAGCTTTCTTT. It yields the protein CAWSANHIQVHPEAFF.